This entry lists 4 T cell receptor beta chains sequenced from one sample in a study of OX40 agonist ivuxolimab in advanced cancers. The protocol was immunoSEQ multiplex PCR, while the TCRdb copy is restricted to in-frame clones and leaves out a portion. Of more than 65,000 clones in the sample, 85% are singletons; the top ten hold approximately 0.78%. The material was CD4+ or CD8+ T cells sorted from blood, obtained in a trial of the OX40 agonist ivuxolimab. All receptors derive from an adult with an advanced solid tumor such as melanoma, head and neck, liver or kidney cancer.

The CDR3 reads CASSVLADSYNEQFF. Here the CDR3 DNA reads TGTGCCAGCAGCGTACTAGCGGATTCCTACAATGAGCAGTTCTTC. V is TRBV9 and J is TRBJ2-1; 7 bases map to TRBD2. CDR3 length: 15 amino acids. Losses at the gene ends were 1 base for V and 1 base for J; bases not matched to a gene: 2. Germline V lookup: CDR1 SGDLS, CDR2 YYNGEE.

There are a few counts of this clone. The CDR3 sequence is CASSLTGASTYEQYF. CDR3 bases: TGTGCCAGCAGTTTGACAGGGGCCAGCACCTACGAGCAGTACTTC. The gene calls are TRBV6-5 and TRBJ2-7; TRBD1 matches 8 bases. The trim removed 4 bases at V and 2 bases at J, leaving 7 bases unmatched. From germline, CDR1 is MNHEY and CDR2 SVGAGI. The CDR3 is 15 residues long.

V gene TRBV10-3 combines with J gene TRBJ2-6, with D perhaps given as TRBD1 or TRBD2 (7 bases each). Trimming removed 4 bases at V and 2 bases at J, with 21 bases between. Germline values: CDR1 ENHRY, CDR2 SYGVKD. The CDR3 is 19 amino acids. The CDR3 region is CAISGMTGRGSTGANVLTF. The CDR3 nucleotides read TGTGCCATCAGTGGGATGACAGGGAGGGGTTCTACTGGGGCCAACGTCCTGACTTTC.

CDR3 nucleotides: TGTGCCAGTAGTATAAACCAGGGTGGTGAAGCTTTCTTT. Its translation is CASSINQGGEAFF. This rearrangement joins TRBV19 to TRBJ1-1; maybe TRBD1 (5 bases). Per the germline V gene, CDR1 is LNHDA and CDR2 is SQIVND (reference sequence). This CDR3 is built from 13 residues. Trimming removed 2 bases at V and 7 bases at J, with 11 bases between.